These 18 T cell receptor beta chains were sequenced from one sample in a study of Graves' ophthalmopathy and Graves' hyperthyroidism. Amplified TCR beta CDR3 regions were obtained using RNA transcripts as template. HTBI primers were employed in first-round RT-PCR, then a second-round multiplex PCR followed. Each CDR3 protein gets one entry after TCRdb re-called the multiplex PCR reads with MiXCR. In the table there are approximately 500,000 distinct CDR3 sequences, under 15% of which are singletons. The specimen was blood. The receptors come from a woman in her thirties with Graves' ophthalmopathy.

This clonotype was counted many times. The chain combines TRBV6-5 with TRBJ1-2, with TRBD1 matching over 7 bases. After removal of 4 bases from V and 4 bases from J, the junction contained 6 bases not matched to a gene. Looked up from germline, CDR1 is MNHEY and CDR2 is SVGAGI. The CDR3 sequence is 14 residues long. The CDR3 sequence is CASSSPQGSYGYTF. The CDR3 nucleotides read TGTGCCAGCAGTTCCCCACAGGGGAGCTATGGCTACACCTTC.

The chain couples TRBV5-1 to TRBJ1-5, with 8 bases matching TRBD1. V lost 0 bases to trimming and J lost 0 bases; unmatched junction nucleotides: 5. The V gene's germline CDR1 is SGHRS and CDR2 YFSETQ. This CDR3 is built from 17 residues. The CDR3 reads CASSLAPRGPSNQPQHF. The CDR3, as DNA: TGCGCCAGCAGCTTGGCCCCCAGGGGGCCTAGCAATCAGCCCCAGCATTTT.

At least ten counts were recorded for this clonotype. This chain links TRBV7-9 with TRBJ1-1, with D perhaps TRBD1 (5 bases). CDR3 length: 14 residues. CDR1 is SEHNR, CDR2 FQNEAQ, per germline (reference sequence). With 5 bases removed from V and 4 bases from J, the gap between germline ends came to 14 bases. In DNA form, the CDR3 reads TGTGCCAGCAGCCTAGGGACCCTGGGCACTGAAGCTTTCTTT. Translated, it gives CASSLGTLGTEAFF.

The sample holds many counts of this clonotype. J is TRBJ2-7 and V is TRBV9; no definite D call. The germline V gene encodes CDR1 SGDLS and CDR2 YYNGEE. V shed 3 bases and J shed 7 bases, with 17 bases lying between them. The CDR3 loop spans 14 amino acids. The CDR3 DNA reads as TGTGCCAGCAGCGCCGGGCAGTGGGTACAAGAGCAGTACTTC. As protein: CASSAGQWVQEQYF. The full variable domain, in which reference TRBV9 and TRBJ2-7 provide the parts outside the CDR3, is DSGVTQTPKHLITATGQRVTLRCSPRSGDLSVYWYQQSLDQGLQFLIQYYNGEERAKGNILERFSAQQFPDLHSELNLSSLELGDSALYFCASSAGQWVQEQYFGPGTRLTVT.

This clonotype was seen repeatedly, ten times or more. This chain links TRBV5-1 with TRBJ1-1, with TRBD1 matching over 8 bases. CDR3 size: 17 residues. Germline CDR1 reads SGHRS; CDR2 reads YFSETQ. V was pared by 4 bases and J by 0 bases, with 11 bases of the junction left unmatched. The CDR3 region has the DNA TGCGCCAGCAGCCCCGGACAGGGAGGACTTATGAACACTGAAGCTTTCTTT. Amino acids: CASSPGQGGLMNTEAFF.

This clonotype was picked up many times. The rearrangement joins TRBV7-2 to TRBJ1-6; 9 positions agree with TRBD1. Germline trimming cut 3 bases from V and 7 bases from J; bases unmatched to any gene: 10. Germline V CDR1 and CDR2: SGHTA, FQGNSA. This CDR3 has 17 residues. The CDR3 sequence is CASSFGTGTHPNSPLHF. CDR3 sequence (DNA): TGTGCCAGCAGCTTCGGGACAGGGACCCATCCAAATTCACCCCTCCACTTT.

J is TRBJ2-7 and V is TRBV30, with no clear D. The V and J ends lost 0 bases and 9 bases respectively, with 15 bases between them. The CDR3 spans 13 residues. CDR1 and CDR2 (germline): GTSNPN, SVGIG (reference sequence). CDR3 in DNA: TGTGCCTGGAGTGTCTCCCTTACGGGCGGGCAGTACTTC. Translating gives CAWSVSLTGGQYF.

This clonotype was counted at least ten times. This chain joins TRBV30 and TRBJ2-7; D ambiguous. Germline V gene sequence: CDR1 GTSNPN, CDR2 SVGIG (reference sequence). Between the trimmed V and J ends, which lost 2 bases and 2 bases, there was a span of 10 bases. The CDR3 spans 13 residues. The CDR3 DNA sequence: TGTGCCTGGAGTCCAGGCCGTGCCTACGAGCAGTACTTC. Translated: CAWSPGRAYEQYF.

This clonotype has a count of ten or more. DNA of the CDR3: TGTGCCACCAGTGACGCCGGACAGGGGATCCAAGAGACCCAGTACTTC. Translated: CATSDAGQGIQETQYF. The genes are TRBV24-1 and TRBJ2-5; the match to TRBD1 covers 9 bases. V lost 4 bases and J lost 1; bases outside the gene matches: 6. Germline V CDR1 and CDR2: KGHDR, SFDVKD. The CDR3 has 16 residues.

This clonotype was seen only a few times. This clone may be a read error of a much larger clone one base away. J is TRBJ2-5 and V is TRBV15; maybe TRBD2 (7 bases). Germline values: CDR1 LNHNV, CDR2 YYDKDF (reference sequence). The length of the CDR3 is 14 residues. The CDR3 is CATSNRGGEETKYF. Here the CDR3 DNA reads TGTGCCACCAGCAACCGAGGGGGGGAAGAGACCAAGTACTTC. Based on the CDR3 plus reference TRBV15 and TRBJ2-5, the full variable domain is DAMVIQNPRYQVTQFGKPVTLSCSQTLNHNVMYWYQQKSSQAPKLLFHYYDKDFNNEADTPDNFQSRRPNTSFCFLDIRSPGLGDTAMYLCATSNRGGEETKYFGPGTRLLVL.

This clonotype has ten or more counts. The CDR3 spells CASRKTGFVGLEQYF. In nucleotides, the CDR3 is TGTGCCAGCAGGAAAACAGGGTTTGTGGGCCTCGAGCAGTACTTC. The genes are TRBV12-3 or TRBV12-4 and TRBJ2-7, with D maybe TRBD1 (6 bases). The CDR3 is 15 amino acids. V was trimmed by 6 bases and J by 6 bases, leaving 21 bases between them.

This clonotype was counted at least ten times. V and J are TRBV20-1 and TRBJ2-4, with 12 positions matching TRBD2. In germline, CDR1 is DFQATT, CDR2 SNEGSKA (reference sequence). V lost 6 bases and J lost 8; bases outside the gene matches: 5. This CDR3 has 13 residues. The CDR3 nucleotides are TGCAGTGCCACTAGCGGGGGGACTGACATTCAGTACTTC. This translates into CSATSGGTDIQYF.

There are many counts of this clonotype. This chain joins TRBV20-1 and TRBJ1-5; perhaps TRBD1 as D (5 bases). The CDR3 contains 15 residues. V shed 2 bases and J shed 0 bases, with 11 bases lying between them. Germline V gene lookup returns CDR1 DFQATT and CDR2 SNEGSKA (reference sequence). CDR3 in amino acids: CSARSGTDSNQPQHF. CDR3 DNA: TGCAGTGCTAGATCCGGGACGGATAGCAATCAGCCCCAGCATTTT.

This clonotype has at least ten counts. The genes are TRBV3-1 and TRBJ2-5; possibly TRBD1 for D (6 bases). V was trimmed by 0 bases and J by 5 bases, leaving 10 bases between them. The CDR3 spans 14 residues. Germline V gene data show CDR1 as LGHDT and CDR2 as YNNKEL (reference sequence). In DNA form, the CDR3 reads TGTGCCAGCAGCCAAGAGTGGCAGGGGGAGACCCAGTACTTC. Translating gives CASSQEWQGETQYF.

This clonotype was recorded many times. The CDR3 DNA reads TGCGCCAGCAGCGCGGGACAGGGGGGACAGCCCCAGCATTTT. Its protein product is CASSAGQGGQPQHF. The chain joins TRBV5-1 to TRBJ1-5; 11 bases align to TRBD1. Germline-derived CDR1 and CDR2 are SGHRS and YFSETQ. V lost 4 bases and J lost 7; bases outside the gene matches: 4. This CDR3 has 14 residues.

This clonotype has ten or more counts. For the CDR3, the DNA is TGTGCCAGCAGTTACTCCAGGGGAGTTGACTATGGCTACACCTTC. This encodes CASSYSRGVDYGYTF. The chain uses TRBV6-5 and TRBJ1-2; D perhaps matches TRBD1 (6 bases). Germline V gives CDR1 MNHEY, CDR2 SVGAGI. V lost 0 bases and J lost 3, with 11 bases in between. The CDR3 runs 15 residues.

The chain couples TRBV30 to TRBJ2-7, with TRBD2 as a possible D gene (5 bases). The CDR3 consists of 11 residues. Trimming removed 5 bases from V and 13 bases from J, with 18 bases in between. Germline assignment: CDR1 GTSNPN and CDR2 SVGIG (reference sequence). CDR3 coding DNA: TGTGCCTGGGGTAATGGCGGGTCCAGATACTTC. Translated, it gives CAWGNGGSRYF.

This clonotype was seen ten or more times. The DNA of the CDR3 is TGTGCCAGCAGTCCCCCAGGAAACACCATATATTTT. Its protein product is CASSPPGNTIYF. This chain uses TRBV28 with TRBJ1-3, with D unclear. The CDR3 has 12 residues. Trimming took off 5 bases at V and 4 bases at J, with 6 bases between the two ends. The germline V gene has CDR1 MDHEN and CDR2 SYDVKM.